What follows are 5 T cell receptor beta chains derived from one specimen sequenced in a study of regulatory and conventional T cells in RAG deficiency. The sorted conventional CD4+ T cells were CD25-low and CD127-high, with genomic DNA sequenced. The method was immunoSEQ multiplex PCR; TCRdb's version includes in-frame clones alone and lacks a portion of them. The sample shows tens of thousands of clones, 95% to 96% of them seen only once. The same data also contributed to another study, on regulatory T cells. This second study says: Primers: 52 TRBV forward and 13 TRBJ reverse.

Sequenced: CD25- CD4+ T cells sorted from blood. The receptors here all came from a human donor in good health.

This CDR3 reads CAWSSGQGKTQYF. DNA for the CDR3: TGTGCCTGGAGTTCGGGACAGGGGAAGACCCAGTACTTC. The chain employs TRBV30 and TRBJ2-5; TRBD1 matches 10 bases. The CDR3 is made up of 13 amino acids. V was clipped by 2 bases and J by 6 bases; unmatched bases: 3. The V gene's germline CDR1 is GTSNPN and CDR2 SVGIG (reference sequence). The whole variable domain, remainder taken from reference TRBV30 and TRBJ2-5, is SQTIHQWPATLVQPVGSPLSLECTVEGTSNPNLYWYRQAAGRGLQLLFYSVGIGQISSEVPQNLSASRPQDRQFILSSKKLLLSDSGFYLCAWSSGQGKTQYFGPGTRLLVL.

V and J are TRBV9 and TRBJ1-3; unclear D gene. The CDR3 has 15 amino acids. Germline V gene lookup returns CDR1 SGDLS and CDR2 YYNGEE. V was clipped by 3 bases and J by 4 bases, with 14 bases between them. The CDR3 sequence is CASSASVGVGNTIYF. CDR3 in DNA: TGTGCCAGCAGCGCCTCAGTAGGAGTCGGAAACACCATATATTTT. Full variable domain (outside the CDR3, taken from reference TRBV9 and TRBJ1-3): DSGVTQTPKHLITATGQRVTLRCSPRSGDLSVYWYQQSLDQGLQFLIQYYNGEERAKGNILERFSAQQFPDLHSELNLSSLELGDSALYFCASSASVGVGNTIYFGEGSWLTVV.

The chain links TRBV5-6 to TRBJ2-5; no reliable D call. Germline V gives CDR1 SGHDT, CDR2 YYEEEE. This CDR3 is 12 amino acids long. The V end was cut by 2 bases, the J end by 7 bases, with 9 bases between. In DNA form, the CDR3 reads TGTGCCAGCAGCTTAGTACCCGGGACCCAGTACTTC. This gives the protein CASSLVPGTQYF.

This chain uses TRBV6-1 with TRBJ1-3, with D possibly TRBD1 on 6 matching bases. Germline V gene data show CDR1 as MNHNS and CDR2 as SASEGT. Trimming pared 4 bases from V and 0 bases from J, leaving 10 bases between. The CDR3 runs to 15 residues. The CDR3 DNA sequence: TGTGCCAGCAGTGGAGACAGGCTCTCTGGAAACACCATATATTTT. It specifies CASSGDRLSGNTIYF.

The rearrangement uses TRBV5-1 and TRBJ2-1; 9 nucleotides align to TRBD1. Germline assignment: CDR1 SGHRS and CDR2 YFSETQ. Germline trimming cut 4 bases from V and 3 bases from J; bases unmatched to any gene: 2. CDR3 length: 14 amino acids. The CDR3 DNA reads as TGCGCCAGCAGCGCGGGACAGGGCTACAATGAGCAGTTCTTC. Residues: CASSAGQGYNEQFF.